This T cell receptor (beta chain) was sequenced in a study of vaccination effects on CD4 cells after COVID-19. Study conclusions and caveats: Clones induced by infection and by vaccine showed marked clonal contraction late after vaccination.

V lost 4 bases to trimming and J lost 1 base, with 7 bases between them. This CDR3 has 13 amino acids. Germline V gives CDR1 SGHRS, CDR2 YFSETQ. Sequencing in the ViraFEST assay came after antigen-specific CD4+ T cells had been expanded with viral peptide pools, which were used to stimulate PBMC. The culture ran for 10 days, and then CD4+ T cells were isolated. Absence of prior SARS-CoV-2 infection characterized the vaccine recipients, who showed negative nucleocapsid antibodies. Wells containing a few million PBMC each were cultured with approximately 9.2 IU/ml IL-2 and approximately 10 ug/ml peptides. Cultures had half their medium replaced with IL-2 medium on days 3 and 7. Clones were read by immunoSEQ multiplex PCR, and TCRdb kept only the in-frame ones, dropping some. The sample comprises fewer than 30,000 clones, around 75% of which are singletons, and around 30% rests with the top ten. In regard to this clone: The antigen remains undetermined.

This chain links TRBV5-1 with TRBJ2-3, with D unclear. The TCR originated in a human donor who received a COVID-19 vaccine. The sequences come from CD4+ T cells from PBMCs cultured with SARS-CoV-2 spike peptides, collected before COVID-19 vaccination. In nucleotides, the CDR3 is TGCGCCAGCAGCCGGTGGGGCACAGATACGCAGTATTTT. It codes for CASSRWGTDTQYF.